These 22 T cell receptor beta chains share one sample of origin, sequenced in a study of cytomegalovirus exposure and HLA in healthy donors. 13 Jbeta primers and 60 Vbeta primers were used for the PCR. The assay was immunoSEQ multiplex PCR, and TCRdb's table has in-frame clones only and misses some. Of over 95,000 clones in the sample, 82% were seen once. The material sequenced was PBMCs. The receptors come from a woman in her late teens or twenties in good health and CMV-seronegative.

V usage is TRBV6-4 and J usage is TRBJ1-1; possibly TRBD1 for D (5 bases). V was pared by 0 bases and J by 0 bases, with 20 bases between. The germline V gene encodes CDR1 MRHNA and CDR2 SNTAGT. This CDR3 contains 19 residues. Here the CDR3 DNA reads TGTGCCAGCAGTGACTCAGGGGCAGGGAACCCTCTGATGAACACTGAAGCTTTCTTT. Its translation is CASSDSGAGNPLMNTEAFF.

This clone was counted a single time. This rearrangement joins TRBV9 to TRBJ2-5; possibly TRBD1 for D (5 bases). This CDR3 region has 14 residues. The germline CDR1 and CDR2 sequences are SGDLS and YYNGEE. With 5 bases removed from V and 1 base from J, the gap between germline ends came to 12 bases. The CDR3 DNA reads TGTGCCAGCAGGGAAGACGACAGCCAAGAGACCCAGTACTTC. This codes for CASREDDSQETQYF.

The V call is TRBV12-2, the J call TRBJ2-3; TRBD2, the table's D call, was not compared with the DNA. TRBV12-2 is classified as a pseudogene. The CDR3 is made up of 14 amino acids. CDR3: CASRLEREVDTQYF. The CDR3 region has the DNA TGTGCAAGTCGCTTAGAGCGGGAGGTTGATACGCAGTATTTT.

This CDR3 is CASSLGDRRHSPLHF. CDR3 bases: TGTGCCAGCAGCTTAGGGGACAGGAGGCATTCACCCCTCCACTTT. V and J are TRBV7-8 and TRBJ1-6; TRBD1 aligns across 8 bases. V lost 1 base and J lost 8; bases outside the gene matches: 4. The CDR3 runs to 15 residues. Germline lookup yields CDR1 SGHVS and CDR2 FQNEAQ.

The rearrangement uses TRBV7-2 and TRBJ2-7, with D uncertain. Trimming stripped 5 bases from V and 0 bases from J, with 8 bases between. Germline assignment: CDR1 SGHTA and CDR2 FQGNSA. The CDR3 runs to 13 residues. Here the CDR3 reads CASSRQSSYEQYF. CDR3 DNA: TGTGCCAGCAGCAGACAAAGCTCCTACGAGCAGTACTTC.

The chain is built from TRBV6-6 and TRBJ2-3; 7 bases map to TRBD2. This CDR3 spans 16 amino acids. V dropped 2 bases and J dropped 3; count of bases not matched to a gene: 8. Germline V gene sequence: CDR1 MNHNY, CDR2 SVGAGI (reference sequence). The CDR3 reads CASSYLGGSLTDTQYF. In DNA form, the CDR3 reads TGTGCCAGCAGTTACCTGGGAGGGAGTCTTACAGATACGCAGTATTTT.

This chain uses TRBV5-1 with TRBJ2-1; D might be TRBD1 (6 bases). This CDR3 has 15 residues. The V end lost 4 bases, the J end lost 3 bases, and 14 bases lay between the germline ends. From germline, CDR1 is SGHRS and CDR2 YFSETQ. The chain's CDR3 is CASSLKDSNYNEQFF. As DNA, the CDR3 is TGCGCCAGCAGCCTTAAGGACAGTAACTACAATGAGCAGTTCTTC.

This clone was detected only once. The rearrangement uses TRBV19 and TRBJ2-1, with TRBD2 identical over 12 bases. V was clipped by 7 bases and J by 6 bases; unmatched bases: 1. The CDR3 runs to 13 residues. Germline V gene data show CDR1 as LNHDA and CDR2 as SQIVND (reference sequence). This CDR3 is CASKLAGGNEQFF. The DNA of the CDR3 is TGTGCCAGTAAACTAGCGGGAGGCAATGAGCAGTTCTTC.

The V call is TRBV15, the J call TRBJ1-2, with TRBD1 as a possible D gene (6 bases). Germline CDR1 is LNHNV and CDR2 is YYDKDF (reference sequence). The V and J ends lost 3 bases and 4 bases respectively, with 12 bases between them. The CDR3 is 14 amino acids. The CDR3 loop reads CATSRAGASYGYTF. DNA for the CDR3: TGTGCCACCAGCAGGGCGGGGGCAAGCTATGGCTACACCTTC.

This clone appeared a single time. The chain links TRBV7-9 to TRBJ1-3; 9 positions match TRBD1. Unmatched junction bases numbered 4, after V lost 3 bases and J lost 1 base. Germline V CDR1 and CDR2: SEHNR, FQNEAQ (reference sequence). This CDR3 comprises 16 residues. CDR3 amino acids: CASSFTDRGSGNTIYF. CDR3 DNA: TGTGCCAGCAGCTTTACGGACAGGGGATCTGGAAACACCATATATTTT.

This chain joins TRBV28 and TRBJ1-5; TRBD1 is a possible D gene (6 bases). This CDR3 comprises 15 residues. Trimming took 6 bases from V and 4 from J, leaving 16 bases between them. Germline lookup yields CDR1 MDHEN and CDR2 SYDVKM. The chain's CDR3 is CASSPTIQGNQPQHF. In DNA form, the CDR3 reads TGTGCCAGCAGCCCCACTATACAGGGAAATCAGCCCCAGCATTTT.

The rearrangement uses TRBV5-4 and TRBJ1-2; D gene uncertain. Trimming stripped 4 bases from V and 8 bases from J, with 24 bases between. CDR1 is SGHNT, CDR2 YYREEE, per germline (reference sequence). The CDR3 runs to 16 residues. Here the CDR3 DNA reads TGTGCCAGCAGCCCATCGACGAGGCCCGTGGCAGACGGCTACACCTTC. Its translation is CASSPSTRPVADGYTF.

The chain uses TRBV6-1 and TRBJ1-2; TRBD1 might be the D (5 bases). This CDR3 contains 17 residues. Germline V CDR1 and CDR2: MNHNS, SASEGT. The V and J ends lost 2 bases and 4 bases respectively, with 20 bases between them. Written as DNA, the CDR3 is TGTGCCAGCAGTGAAAACAGTTGGGGCCAAGTGCTCTATGGCTACACCTTC. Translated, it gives CASSENSWGQVLYGYTF.

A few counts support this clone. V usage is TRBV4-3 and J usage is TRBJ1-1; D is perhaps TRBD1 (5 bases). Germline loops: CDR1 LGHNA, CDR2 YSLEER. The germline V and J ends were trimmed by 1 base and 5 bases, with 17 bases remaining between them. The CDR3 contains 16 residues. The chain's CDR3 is CASSQALGDRGTEAFF. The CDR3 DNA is TGCGCCAGCAGCCAAGCACTTGGTGACCGGGGGACTGAAGCTTTCTTT.

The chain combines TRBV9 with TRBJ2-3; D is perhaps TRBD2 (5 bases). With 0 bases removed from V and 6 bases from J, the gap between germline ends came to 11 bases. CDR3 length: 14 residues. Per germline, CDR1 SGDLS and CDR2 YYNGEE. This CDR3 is CASSVVPTGDTQYF. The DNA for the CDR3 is TGTGCCAGCAGCGTAGTCCCGACGGGGGATACGCAGTATTTT.

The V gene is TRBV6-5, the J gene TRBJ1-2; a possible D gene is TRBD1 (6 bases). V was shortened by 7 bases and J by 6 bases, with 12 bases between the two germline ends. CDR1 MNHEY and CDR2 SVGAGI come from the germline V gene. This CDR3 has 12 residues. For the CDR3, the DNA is TGTGCCAGCAACGGGGGGCGAGATGGCTACACCTTC. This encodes CASNGGRDGYTF.

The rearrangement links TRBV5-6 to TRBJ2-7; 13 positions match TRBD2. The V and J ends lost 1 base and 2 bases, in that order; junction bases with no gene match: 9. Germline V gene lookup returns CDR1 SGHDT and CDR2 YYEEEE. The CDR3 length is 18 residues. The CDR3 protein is CASSLTAGLAGVPYEQYV. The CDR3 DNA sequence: TGTGCCAGCAGCTTGACTGCCGGACTAGCGGGGGTACCCTACGAGCAGTACGTC.

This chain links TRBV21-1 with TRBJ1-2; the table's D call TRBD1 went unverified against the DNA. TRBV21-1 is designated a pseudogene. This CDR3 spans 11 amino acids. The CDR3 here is CASTLQGPNTF. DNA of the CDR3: TGTGCCAGCACCCTACAGGGTCCCAATACCTTC.

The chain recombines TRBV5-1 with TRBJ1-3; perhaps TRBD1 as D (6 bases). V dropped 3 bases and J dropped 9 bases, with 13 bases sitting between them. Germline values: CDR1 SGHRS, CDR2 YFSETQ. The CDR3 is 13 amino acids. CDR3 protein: CASSSEIQGTIYF. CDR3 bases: TGCGCCAGCAGCTCAGAGATACAGGGCACCATATATTTT.

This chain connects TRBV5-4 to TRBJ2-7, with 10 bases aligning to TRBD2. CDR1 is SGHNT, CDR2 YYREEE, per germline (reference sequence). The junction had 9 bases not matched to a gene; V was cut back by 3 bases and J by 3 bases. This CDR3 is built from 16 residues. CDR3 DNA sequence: TGTGCCAGCAGCTATGAGGGACTAGCGCCCCGCTACGAGCAGTACTTC. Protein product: CASSYEGLAPRYEQYF.

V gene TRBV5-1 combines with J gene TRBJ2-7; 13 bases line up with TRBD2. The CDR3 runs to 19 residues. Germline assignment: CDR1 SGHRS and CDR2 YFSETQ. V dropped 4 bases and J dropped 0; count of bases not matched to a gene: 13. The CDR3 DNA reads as TGCGCCAGCAGCCCCGGACTAGCGGGAGCTAAAACCCACTCCTACGAGCAGTACTTC. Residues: CASSPGLAGAKTHSYEQYF.

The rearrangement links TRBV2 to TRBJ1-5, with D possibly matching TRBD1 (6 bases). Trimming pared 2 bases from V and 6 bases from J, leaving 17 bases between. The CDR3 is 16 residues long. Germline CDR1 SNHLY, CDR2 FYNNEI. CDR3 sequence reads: CASSEWSRGGTQPQHF. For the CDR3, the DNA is TGTGCCAGCAGTGAATGGTCCCGGGGGGGCACTCAGCCCCAGCATTTT.